This T cell receptor beta chain appears in the sequencing data of a study of T cell repertoires in cytomegalovirus infection. TCRdb used MiXCR to reprocess the reads, holding one entry per CDR3 protein. In the table there are approximately 130,000 distinct CDR3 sequences, approximately 8.8% of which are singletons. This clonotype was counted at least ten times. The CDR3 runs to 13 residues. CDR1 and CDR2 (germline): MDHEN, SYDVKM. Trimming cost V 7 bases and J 7 bases, with 17 bases left between them. The sequencing sample was made of PBMCs. This chain connects TRBV28 to TRBJ2-7; D is possibly TRBD2 (5 bases). This clonotype originated in a human donor in good health (CMV status not recorded). Some clones in this sample may be carry-over from other donors' samples. The CDR3 DNA sequence: TGTGCCAGCACAGAGGACTCGGCGGGTGAGCAGTACTTC. Encoded protein: CASTEDSAGEQYF.